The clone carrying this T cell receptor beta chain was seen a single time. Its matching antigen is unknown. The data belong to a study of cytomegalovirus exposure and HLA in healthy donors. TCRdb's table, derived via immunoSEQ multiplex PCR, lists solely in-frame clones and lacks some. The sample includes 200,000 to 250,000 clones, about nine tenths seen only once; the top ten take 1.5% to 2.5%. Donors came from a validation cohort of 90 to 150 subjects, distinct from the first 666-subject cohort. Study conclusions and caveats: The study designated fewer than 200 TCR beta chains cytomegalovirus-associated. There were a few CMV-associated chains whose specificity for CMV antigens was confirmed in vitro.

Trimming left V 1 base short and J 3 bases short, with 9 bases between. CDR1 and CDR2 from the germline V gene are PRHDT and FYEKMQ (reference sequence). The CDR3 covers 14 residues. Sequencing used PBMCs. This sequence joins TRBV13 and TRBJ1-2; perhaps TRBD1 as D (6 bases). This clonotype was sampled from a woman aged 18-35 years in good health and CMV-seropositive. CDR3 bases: TGTGCCAGCAGCTTAGCCAGGGGTGACTATGGCTACACCTTC. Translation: CASSLARGDYGYTF.